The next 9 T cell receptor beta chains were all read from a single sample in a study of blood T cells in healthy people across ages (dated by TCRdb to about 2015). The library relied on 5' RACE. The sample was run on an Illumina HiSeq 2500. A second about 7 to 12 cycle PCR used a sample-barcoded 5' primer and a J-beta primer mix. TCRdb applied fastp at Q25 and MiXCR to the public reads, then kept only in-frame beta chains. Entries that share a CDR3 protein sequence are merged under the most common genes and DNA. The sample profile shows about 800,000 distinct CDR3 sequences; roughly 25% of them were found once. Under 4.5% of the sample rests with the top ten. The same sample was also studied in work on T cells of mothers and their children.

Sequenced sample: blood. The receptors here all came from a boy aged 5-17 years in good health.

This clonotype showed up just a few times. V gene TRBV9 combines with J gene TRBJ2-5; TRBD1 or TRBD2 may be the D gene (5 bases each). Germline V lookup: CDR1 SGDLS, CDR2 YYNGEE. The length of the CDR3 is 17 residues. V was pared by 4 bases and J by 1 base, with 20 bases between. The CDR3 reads CASSLGFTGSGQETQYF. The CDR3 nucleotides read TGTGCCAGCAGCTTGGGGTTTACAGGCAGCGGCCAAGAGACCCAGTACTTC.

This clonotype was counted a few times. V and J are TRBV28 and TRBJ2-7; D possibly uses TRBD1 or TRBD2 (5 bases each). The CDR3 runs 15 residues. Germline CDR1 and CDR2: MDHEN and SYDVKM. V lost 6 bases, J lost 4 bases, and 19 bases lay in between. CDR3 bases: TGTGCCAGCAGCTCGCCCGAGGGGCTTTGGTACGAGCAGTACTTC. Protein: CASSSPEGLWYEQYF. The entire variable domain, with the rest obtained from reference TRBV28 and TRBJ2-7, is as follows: DVKVTQSSRYLVKRTGEKVFLECVQDMDHENMFWYRQDPGLGLRLIYFSYDVKMKEKGDIPEGYSVSREKKERFSLILESASTNQTSMYLCASSSPEGLWYEQYFGPGTRLTVT.

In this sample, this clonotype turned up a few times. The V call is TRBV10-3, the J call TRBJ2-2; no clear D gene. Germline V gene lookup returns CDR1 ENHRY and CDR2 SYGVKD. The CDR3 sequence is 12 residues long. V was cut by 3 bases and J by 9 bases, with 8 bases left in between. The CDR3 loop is CAISDSSRELFF. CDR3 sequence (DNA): TGTGCCATCAGTGACAGTTCGAGGGAGCTGTTTTTT.

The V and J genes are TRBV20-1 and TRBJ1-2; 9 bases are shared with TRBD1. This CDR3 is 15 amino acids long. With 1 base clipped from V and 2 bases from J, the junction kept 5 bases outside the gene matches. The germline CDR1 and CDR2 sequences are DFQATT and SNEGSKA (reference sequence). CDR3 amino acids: CSARVYRGRNYGYTF. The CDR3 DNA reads TGCAGTGCTAGAGTATACAGGGGGCGGAACTATGGCTACACCTTC.

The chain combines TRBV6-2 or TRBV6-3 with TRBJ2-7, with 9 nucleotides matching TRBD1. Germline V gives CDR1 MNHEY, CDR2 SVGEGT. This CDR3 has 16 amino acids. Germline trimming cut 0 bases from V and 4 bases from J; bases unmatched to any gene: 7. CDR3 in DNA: TGTGCCAGCAGTTACTCCGGGACAGGGACCTGGTACGAGCAGTACTTC. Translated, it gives CASSYSGTGTWYEQYF.

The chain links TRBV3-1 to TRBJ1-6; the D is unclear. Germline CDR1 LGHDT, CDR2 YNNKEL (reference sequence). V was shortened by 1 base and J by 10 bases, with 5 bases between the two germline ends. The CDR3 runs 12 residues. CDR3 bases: TGTGCCAGCAGCCAAGGAATGTCACCCCTCCACTTT. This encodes CASSQGMSPLHF.

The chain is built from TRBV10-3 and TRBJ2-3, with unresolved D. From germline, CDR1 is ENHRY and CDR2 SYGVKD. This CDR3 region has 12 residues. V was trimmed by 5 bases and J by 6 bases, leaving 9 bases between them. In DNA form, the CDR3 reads TGTGCCATCAGTACAAAGAGTGATACGCAGTATTTT. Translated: CAISTKSDTQYF.

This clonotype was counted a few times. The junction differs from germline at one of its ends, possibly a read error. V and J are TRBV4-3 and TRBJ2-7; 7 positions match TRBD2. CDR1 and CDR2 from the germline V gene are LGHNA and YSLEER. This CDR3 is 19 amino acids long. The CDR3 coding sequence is TGCGCCAGCGGCCAAGATGTCGGGGGGACCTCCCTACGAAGGAAGGAGCAGTACTTC. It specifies CASGQDVGGTSLRRKEQYF.

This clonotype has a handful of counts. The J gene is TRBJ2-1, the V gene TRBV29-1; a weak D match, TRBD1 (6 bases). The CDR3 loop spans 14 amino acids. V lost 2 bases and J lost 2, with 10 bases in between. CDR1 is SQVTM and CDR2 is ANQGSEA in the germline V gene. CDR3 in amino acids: CSVELRDTYNEQFF. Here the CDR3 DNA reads TGCAGCGTTGAACTCCGGGACACCTACAATGAGCAGTTCTTC.